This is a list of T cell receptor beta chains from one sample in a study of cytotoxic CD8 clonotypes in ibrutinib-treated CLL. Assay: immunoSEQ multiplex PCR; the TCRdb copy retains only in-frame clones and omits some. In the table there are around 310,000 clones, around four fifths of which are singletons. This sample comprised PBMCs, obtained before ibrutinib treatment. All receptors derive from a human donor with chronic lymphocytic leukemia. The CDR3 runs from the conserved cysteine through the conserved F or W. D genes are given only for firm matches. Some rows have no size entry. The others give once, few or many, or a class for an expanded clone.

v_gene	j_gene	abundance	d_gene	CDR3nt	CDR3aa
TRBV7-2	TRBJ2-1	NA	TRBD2	TGTGCCAGCAGCTCACTAGCGGGAGCCTTCTCTAAGACCAATGAGCAGTTCTTC	CASSSLAGAFSKTNEQFF
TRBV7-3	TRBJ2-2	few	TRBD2	TGTGCCAGCAGCCCCGTAGCGGGAGGCCACACCGGGGAGCTGTTTTTT	CASSPVAGGHTGELFF
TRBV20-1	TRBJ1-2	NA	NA	TGCAGTGCTAGCTGGCTAGGAGGCTACACCTTC	CSASWLGGYTF
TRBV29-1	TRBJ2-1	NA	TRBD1	TGCAGCGCTAGGACAGGCCAATTAAGCAATGAGCAGTTCTTC	CSARTGQLSNEQFF
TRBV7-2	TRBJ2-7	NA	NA	TGTGCCAGCAGCTTAGGTTGGCAATTTGCAGTCTCCTACGAGCAGTACTTC	CASSLGWQFAVSYEQYF
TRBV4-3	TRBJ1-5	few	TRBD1	TGCGCCAGCAGCCAACGGACAGGTGGAGGGCCCCAGCATTTT	CASSQRTGGGPQHF
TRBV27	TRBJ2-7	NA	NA	TGTGCCAGCAGTTTATCGATTACACTCCCCACCTACGAGCAGTACTTC	CASSLSITLPTYEQYF
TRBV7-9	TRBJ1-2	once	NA	TGTGCCAGCAGCTTAGCCGCCTCCGGCCATGGCTACACCTTC	CASSLAASGHGYTF
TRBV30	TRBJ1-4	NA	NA	TGTGCCTGGAGGTACCCAATGGGAACAGCAAAGAATGAAAAACTGTTTTTT	CAWRYPMGTAKNEKLFF
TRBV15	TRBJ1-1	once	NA	TGTGCCACCAGCAGAGAGGGTGACACTGAAGCTTTCTTT	CATSREGDTEAFF
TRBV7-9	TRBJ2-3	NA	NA	TGTGCCAGCAGCTTAGAAATCGGCACAGATACGCAGTATTTT	CASSLEIGTDTQYF
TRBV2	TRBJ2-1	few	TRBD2	TGTGCCAGCAGAGGTAGCGGGACCAGCTCCTACAATGAGCAGTTCTTC	CASRGSGTSSYNEQFF
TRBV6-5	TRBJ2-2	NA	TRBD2	TGTGCCAGCACCCCCAGCGGGGGCACCGGGGAGCTGTTTTTT	CASTPSGGTGELFF
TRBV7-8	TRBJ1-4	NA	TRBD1	TGTGCCAGCAGCAAGGACAGGGGGCTTTTTGAACTGTTTTTT	CASSKDRGLFELFF
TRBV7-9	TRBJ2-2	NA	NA	TGTGCCAGCAGCTTAGGGCTTTCTAGGGTCAGCGGGGAGCTGTTTTTT	CASSLGLSRVSGELFF
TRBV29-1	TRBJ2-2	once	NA	TGCAGCGTTGAAGTGAGCACCGGGGAGCTGTTTTTT	CSVEVSTGELFF
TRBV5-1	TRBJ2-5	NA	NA	TGCGCCAGCAGCTTGGGGACCGGGGAGACCCAGTACTTC	CASSLGTGETQYF
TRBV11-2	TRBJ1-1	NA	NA	TGTGCCAGCAGCCGCGACACCGAGAACACTGAAGCTTTCTTT	CASSRDTENTEAFF
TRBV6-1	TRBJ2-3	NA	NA	TGTGCCAGCAGTTCCCTAGCGTCCACAGATACGCAGTATTTT	CASSSLASTDTQYF
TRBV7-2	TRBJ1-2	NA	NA	TGTGCCAGCAGCTTTACAGGGTCAAATAACTATGGCTACACCTTC	CASSFTGSNNYGYTF
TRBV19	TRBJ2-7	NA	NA	TGTGCCAGTAGTATACCGGAAGTTACCGAGCAGTACTTC	CASSIPEVTEQYF
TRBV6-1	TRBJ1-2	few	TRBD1	TGTGCCAGCAGTTGGACAGGGAGATATGGCTACACCTTC	CASSWTGRYGYTF
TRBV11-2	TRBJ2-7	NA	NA	TGTGCCAGCAGCTTCCCATCCAGGGGATCCGACGAGCAGTACTTC	CASSFPSRGSDEQYF
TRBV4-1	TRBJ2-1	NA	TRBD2	TGCGCCAGCAGCCAACTAGCGGACAATGAGCAGTTCTTC	CASSQLADNEQFF
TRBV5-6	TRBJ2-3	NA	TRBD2	TGTGCCAGCAGCTTGGTGGCGGGAGGGCCGAATACGCAGTATTTT	CASSLVAGGPNTQYF
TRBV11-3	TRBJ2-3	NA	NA	TGTGCCAGCAGCTTGAGCGGAACCACAGATACGCAGTATTTT	CASSLSGTTDTQYF